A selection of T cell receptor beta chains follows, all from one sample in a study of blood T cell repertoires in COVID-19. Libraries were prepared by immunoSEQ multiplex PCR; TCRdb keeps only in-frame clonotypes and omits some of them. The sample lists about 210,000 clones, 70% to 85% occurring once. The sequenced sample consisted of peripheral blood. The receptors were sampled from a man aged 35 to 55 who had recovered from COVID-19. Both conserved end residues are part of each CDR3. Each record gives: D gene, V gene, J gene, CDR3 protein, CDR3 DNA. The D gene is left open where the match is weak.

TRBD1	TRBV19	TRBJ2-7	CASKSGTGDSYEQYF	TGTGCCAGCAAATCCGGGACAGGAGACTCCTACGAGCAGTACTTC
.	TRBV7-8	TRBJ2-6	CASSTQSSGANVLTF	TGTGCCAGCAGCACACAGAGCTCTGGGGCCAACGTCCTGACTTTC
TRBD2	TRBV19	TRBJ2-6	CASRPLAGGPTGANVLTF	TGTGCCAGTAGACCTTTGGCGGGAGGGCCGACTGGGGCCAACGTCCTGACTTTC
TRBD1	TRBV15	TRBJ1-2	CATSEGQGGYGYTF	TGTGCCACCAGCGAAGGACAGGGGGGCTATGGCTACACCTTC
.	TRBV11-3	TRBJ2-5	CASSLGVGRGPEAQYF	TGTGCCAGCAGCTTAGGTGTCGGGCGGGGTCCGGAGGCCCAGTACTTC
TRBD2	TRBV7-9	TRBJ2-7	CASSPRGTSGEQYF	TGTGCCAGCAGCCCACGAGGGACTAGCGGCGAGCAGTACTTC
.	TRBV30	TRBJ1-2	CAWSLGEIYGYTF	TGTGCCTGGAGTTTGGGAGAAATCTATGGCTACACCTTC
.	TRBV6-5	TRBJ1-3	CASSYLGGSSGNTIYF	TGTGCCAGCAGTTATTTGGGGGGTAGCTCTGGAAACACCATATATTTT
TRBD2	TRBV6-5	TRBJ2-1	CASREGLAGGRQFF	TGTGCCAGCAGGGAGGGACTAGCGGGGGGGCGTCAGTTCTTC
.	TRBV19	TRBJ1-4	CASRGPRGGNEKLFF	TGTGCCAGTAGAGGTCCGCGCGGCGGAAATGAAAAACTGTTTTTT
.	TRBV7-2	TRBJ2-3	CASSLGLTGGRDTQYF	TGTGCCAGCAGCTTAGGGCTGACGGGTGGAAGGGATACGCAGTATTTT
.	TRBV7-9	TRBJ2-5	CASSSPGILETQYF	TGTGCCAGCAGCTCCCCCGGGATTTTAGAGACCCAGTACTTC
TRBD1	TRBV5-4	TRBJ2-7	CASSRGQGRGYEQYF	TGTGCCAGCAGCCGCGGACAGGGTAGGGGCTACGAGCAGTACTTC
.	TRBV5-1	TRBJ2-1	CASAKRQGPGDEQFF	TGCGCCAGCGCGAAACGACAGGGCCCGGGGGATGAGCAGTTCTTC
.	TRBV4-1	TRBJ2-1	CASSQAPREQFF	TGCGCCAGCAGCCAAGCACCGCGGGAGCAGTTCTTC
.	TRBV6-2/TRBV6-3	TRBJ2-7	CASSMDSSYEQYF	TGTGCCAGCAGCATGGACTCCTCCTACGAGCAGTACTTC
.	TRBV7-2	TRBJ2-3	CASSLGLAKADTQYF	TGTGCCAGCAGCTTGGGCCTAGCTAAGGCAGATACGCAGTATTTT
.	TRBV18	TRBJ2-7	CASSPGQPYEQYF	TGTGCCAGCTCACCAGGGCAGCCCTACGAGCAGTACTTC
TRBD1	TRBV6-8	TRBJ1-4	CASRWDRVWANEKLFF	TGTGCCAGCAGGTGGGACAGGGTCTGGGCTAATGAAAAACTGTTTTTT
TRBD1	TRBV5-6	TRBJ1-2	CASSPGTGSISNYGYTF	TGTGCCAGCAGCCCTGGGACAGGGTCTATATCGAACTATGGCTACACCTTC
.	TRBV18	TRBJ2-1	CASSPPSAHEQFF	TGTGCCAGCTCACCACCGAGCGCTCATGAGCAGTTCTTC
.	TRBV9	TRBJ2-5	CASSVAQSRPETQYF	TGTGCCAGCAGCGTAGCCCAGTCTCGCCCAGAGACCCAGTACTTC
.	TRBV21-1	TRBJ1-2	CASITPPLDRGFSNGYTF	TGTGCCAGCATCACGCCCCCGCTAGACAGGGGCTTTTCGAATGGCTACACCTTC
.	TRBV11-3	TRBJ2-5	CASSTDLGGETQYF	TGTGCCAGCAGTACGGATCTAGGAGGAGAGACCCAGTACTTC
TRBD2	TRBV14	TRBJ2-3	CASSQGYYASGMLGDTQYF	TGTGCCAGCAGCCAAGGCTACTATGCGAGCGGGATGCTCGGGGATACGCAGTATTTT
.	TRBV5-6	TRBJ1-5	CASSLGGAGGYQPQHF	TGTGCCAGCAGCTTGGGCGGGGCGGGGGGTTATCAGCCCCAGCATTTT
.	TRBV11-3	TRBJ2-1	CASSLDGRSYNEQFF	TGTGCCAGCAGCTTAGATGGGAGAAGCTACAATGAGCAGTTCTTC
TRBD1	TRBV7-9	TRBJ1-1	CASSRQGAGNTEAFF	TGTGCCAGCAGCCGACAGGGGGCTGGGAACACTGAAGCTTTCTTT
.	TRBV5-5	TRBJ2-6	CASSARFSGANVLTF	TGTGCCAGCAGCGCACGGTTCTCTGGGGCCAACGTCCTGACTTTC